The rows below give T cell receptor beta chains drawn from one sample of a study of beta chain features in type 1 diabetes. Libraries were prepared by immunoSEQ multiplex PCR; TCRdb keeps only in-frame clonotypes and omits some of them. This sample has around 300,000 clones; approximately 9.9% occur once, and the top ten carry roughly 0.014%. The material sequenced was naive CD4+ T cells from blood. Source of these receptors: a woman aged 25 to 39 in good health. CDR3s include the opening cysteine and the closing phenylalanine or tryptophan. D genes are given only for firm matches. The size of a clone is reported for some rows only, either as once, few or many, or as a class for expanded clones.

TRBV6-5	TRBD2	TRBJ2-3	14	few	CASSYEAGEDTQYF	TGTGCCAGCAGTTACGAGGCGGGAGAGGATACGCAGTATTTT
TRBV27	TRBD2	TRBJ2-1	15	.	CASSLKVLARSEQFF	TGTGCCAGCAGTCTGAAAGTACTAGCGAGGAGTGAGCAGTTCTTC
TRBV18	.	TRBJ2-5	16	.	CASSPKGGAGGETQYF	TGTGCCAGCTCACCAAAAGGCGGAGCCGGTGGAGAGACCCAGTACTTC
TRBV7-7	TRBD1	TRBJ2-7	14	.	CASSLATGPYEQYF	TGTGCTAGCAGCTTAGCGACAGGGCCCTACGAGCAGTACTTC
TRBV29-1	.	TRBJ2-4	15	few	CSVETRLVAKNIQYF	TGCAGCGTTGAAACCAGGCTTGTAGCCAAAAACATTCAGTACTTC
TRBV28	TRBD2	TRBJ2-1	18	few	CASTPGASGSVRANEQFF	TGTGCCAGCACTCCGGGGGCTAGCGGGAGTGTGAGGGCCAATGAGCAGTTCTTC
TRBV6-5	.	TRBJ1-5	14	.	CASSYEGGTQPQHF	TGTGCCAGCAGTTACGAGGGAGGGACTCAGCCCCAGCATTTT
TRBV5-1	TRBD2	TRBJ2-1	16	few	CASSPLAGGPGNEQFF	TGCGCCAGCAGCCCTTTAGCGGGAGGGCCGGGCAATGAGCAGTTCTTC
TRBV5-1	.	TRBJ2-1	12	many	CASSPDAAEQFF	TGCGCCAGCAGCCCTGATGCAGCGGAGCAGTTCTTC
TRBV25-1	.	TRBJ2-7	13	.	CASSVGQSYEQYF	TGTGCCAGCAGTGTCGGACAGTCCTACGAGCAGTACTTC
TRBV4-3	TRBD1	TRBJ1-1	17	.	CASSQGTGRGVNTEAFF	TGCGCCAGCAGCCAAGGGACAGGGAGAGGGGTAAACACTGAAGCTTTCTTT
TRBV28	.	TRBJ1-1	16	.	CASRPFGGGMNTEAFF	TGTGCCAGCAGACCTTTTGGGGGAGGGATGAACACTGAAGCTTTCTTT
TRBV7-3	.	TRBJ2-7	14	.	CASSSFDRPYEQYF	TGTGCCAGCAGCTCTTTCGACAGACCCTACGAGCAGTACTTC
TRBV29-1	.	TRBJ2-7	12	few	CSVEQGGHEQYF	TGCAGCGTTGAACAGGGCGGCCACGAGCAGTACTTC
TRBV6-4	TRBD1	TRBJ1-2	13	.	CASSRDRGGGYTF	TGTGCCAGCAGTCGTGACAGGGGAGGTGGCTACACCTTC
TRBV27	TRBD1	TRBJ2-1	16	.	CASSLAQGDPYNEQFF	TGTGCCAGCAGTTTAGCGCAGGGGGATCCCTACAATGAGCAGTTCTTC
TRBV23-1	TRBD1	TRBJ2-7	16	.	CASATRGQTYTYEQYF	TGCGCCAGCGCCACCCGGGGACAGACCTATACCTACGAGCAGTACTTC
TRBV28	TRBD1	TRBJ1-2	13	.	CASGPGQNYGYTF	TGTGCCAGCGGGCCGGGACAGAACTATGGCTACACCTTC
TRBV28	TRBD2	TRBJ2-1	14	few	CASRGPRGVNEQFF	TGTGCCAGCAGGGGACCGCGGGGGGTGAATGAGCAGTTCTTC
TRBV5-6	TRBD2	TRBJ2-5	17	few	CASSLVGLAGGRETQYF	TGTGCCAGCAGCTTGGTTGGGCTAGCGGGAGGCCGGGAGACCCAGTACTTC
TRBV5-1	TRBD2	TRBJ2-2	17	few	CASSLEGSGSGTGELFF	TGCGCCAGCAGCTTGGAGGGTAGCGGGAGTGGCACCGGGGAGCTGTTTTTT
TRBV7-8	.	TRBJ2-5	17	.	CASSLGLRGAGQETQYF	TGTGCCAGCAGCTTAGGTCTGCGCGGGGCGGGACAAGAGACCCAGTACTTC
TRBV29-1	.	TRBJ2-5	14	few	CSVADSFFQETQYF	TGCAGCGTTGCGGACAGCTTCTTCCAAGAGACCCAGTACTTC
TRBV11-2	.	TRBJ2-1	15	.	CASSYYRDNKNEQFF	TGTGCCAGCAGCTACTACCGGGACAATAAGAATGAGCAGTTCTTC
TRBV10-3	.	TRBJ2-1	14	few	CAIGGTPVYHEQFF	TGTGCCATCGGTGGGACACCGGTGTACCATGAGCAGTTCTTC
TRBV25-1	TRBD2	TRBJ2-5	16	few	CASSETSGRGPETQYF	TGTGCCAGCAGTGAGACTAGCGGGAGAGGGCCAGAGACCCAGTACTTC
TRBV29-1	TRBD2	TRBJ2-7	15	many	CSASALVAGGPEQYF	TGCAGCGCCTCGGCCCTGGTAGCGGGAGGGCCCGAGCAGTACTTC
TRBV19	TRBD1	TRBJ2-5	16	.	CASSTRGQGGQETQYF	TGTGCCAGTAGTACCAGAGGACAGGGCGGCCAAGAGACCCAGTACTTC
TRBV27	.	TRBJ2-2	15	few	CASSTLLYGPGELFF	TGTGCCAGCAGTACCCTCTTATATGGGCCCGGGGAGCTGTTTTTT
TRBV18	.	TRBJ1-1	14	few	CASSPSAANTEAFF	TGTGCCAGCTCACCGTCGGCGGCGAACACTGAAGCTTTCTTT
TRBV28	TRBD1	TRBJ1-2	13	.	CASRPGQVYGYTF	TGTGCCAGCAGACCCGGACAGGTTTATGGCTACACCTTC
TRBV5-1	.	TRBJ2-1	16	few	CASSLSQGGAYVEQFF	TGCGCCAGCAGCTTGTCCCAGGGGGGCGCTTATGTTGAGCAGTTCTTC
TRBV29-1	TRBD1	TRBJ2-7	13	.	CSVLPGGGSEQYF	TGCAGCGTTCTTCCAGGGGGCGGGTCCGAGCAGTACTTC
TRBV5-1	TRBD1	TRBJ1-4	17	.	CASSLGQGRRTNEKLFF	TGCGCCAGCAGCTTGGGACAGGGACGTCGGACTAATGAAAAACTGTTTTTT
TRBV7-2	TRBD2	TRBJ2-7	16	few	CASSLGMLADIYEQYF	TGTGCCAGCAGCTTAGGGATGCTAGCGGACATCTACGAGCAGTACTTC
TRBV6-5	TRBD2	TRBJ2-5	15	few	CASSLRGDFGETQYF	TGTGCCAGCAGCCTCCGGGGGGATTTCGGAGAGACCCAGTACTTC
TRBV13	.	TRBJ2-7	16	.	CASSSGGGGGPFEQYF	TGTGCCAGCAGCTCCGGTGGAGGGGGGGGTCCCTTCGAGCAGTACTTC
TRBV4-2	.	TRBJ2-1	15	few	CASSQDRQSIDEQFF	TGTGCCAGCAGCCAAGATCGACAAAGCATCGATGAGCAGTTCTTC
TRBV4-3	TRBD1	TRBJ2-7	15	.	CASSQDYRGPYEQYF	TGCGCCAGCAGCCAAGATTACAGGGGGCCGTACGAGCAGTACTTC
TRBV18	.	TRBJ2-7	13	few	CASSPAVPYEQYF	TGTGCCAGCTCACCAGCGGTCCCCTACGAGCAGTACTTC
TRBV7-2	TRBD1	TRBJ1-1	19	.	CASSQISQGVFGVDTEAFF	TGTGCCAGCAGCCAGATCTCGCAGGGGGTATTTGGGGTTGACACTGAAGCTTTCTTT
TRBV7-9	TRBD1	TRBJ2-1	15	few	CATLIPGTGGNEQFF	TGTGCCACACTAATTCCCGGGACAGGGGGCAATGAGCAGTTCTTC
TRBV7-2	.	TRBJ2-5	15	few	CASSLAQGLQETQYF	TGTGCCAGCAGCTTAGCCCAGGGTTTGCAAGAGACCCAGTACTTC